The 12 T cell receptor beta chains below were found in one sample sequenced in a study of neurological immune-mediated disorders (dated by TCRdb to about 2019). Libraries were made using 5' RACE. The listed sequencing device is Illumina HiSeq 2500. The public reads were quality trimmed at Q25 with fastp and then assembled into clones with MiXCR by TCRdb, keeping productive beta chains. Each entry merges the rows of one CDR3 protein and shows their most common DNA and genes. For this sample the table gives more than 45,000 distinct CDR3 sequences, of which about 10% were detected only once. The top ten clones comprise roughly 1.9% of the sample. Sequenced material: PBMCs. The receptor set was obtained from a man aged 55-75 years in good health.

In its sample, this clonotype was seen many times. The CDR3 here is CASSLAEGHPANEQFF. CDR3 nucleotide sequence: TGCGCCAGCAGCTTGGCCGAGGGACACCCGGCTAATGAGCAGTTCTTC. This sequence joins TRBV5-1 and TRBJ2-1; perhaps TRBD1 as D (6 bases). The CDR3 is made up of 16 amino acids. CDR1 and CDR2 from the germline V gene are SGHRS and YFSETQ. The V end was cut by 0 bases, the J end by 7 bases, with 17 bases between. Full variable domain (outside the CDR3, taken from reference TRBV5-1 and TRBJ2-1): KAGVTQTPRYLIKTRGQQVTLSCSPISGHRSVSWYQQTPGQGLQFLFEYFSETQRNKGNFPGRFSGRQFSNSRSEMNVSTLELGDSALYLCASSLAEGHPANEQFFGPGTRLTVL.

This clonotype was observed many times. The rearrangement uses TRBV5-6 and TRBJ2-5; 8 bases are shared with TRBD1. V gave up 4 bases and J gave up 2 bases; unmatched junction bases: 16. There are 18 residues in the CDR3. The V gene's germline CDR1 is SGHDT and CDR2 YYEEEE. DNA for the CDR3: TGTGCCAGCAGCCCCGAGGGGACAGGTCCTCAGGAGCAAGAGACCCAGTACTTC. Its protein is CASSPEGTGPQEQETQYF.

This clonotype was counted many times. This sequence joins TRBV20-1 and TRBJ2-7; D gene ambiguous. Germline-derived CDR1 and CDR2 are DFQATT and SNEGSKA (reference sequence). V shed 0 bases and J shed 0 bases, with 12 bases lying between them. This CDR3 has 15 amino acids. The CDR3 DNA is TGCAGTGCTAGAGATCCTCTACACAACTCCTACGAGCAGTACTTC. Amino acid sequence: CSARDPLHNSYEQYF.

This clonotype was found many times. The chain's CDR3 is CASSPRGWQGSLQGYTF. The CDR3 nucleotides read TGTGCCAGCAGCCCCCGAGGGTGGCAGGGGTCCCTCCAAGGCTACACCTTC. V gene TRBV9 combines with J gene TRBJ1-2, with D tentatively TRBD1 (6 bases). CDR1 and CDR2 (germline): SGDLS, YYNGEE. The germline V and J ends were trimmed by 4 bases and 8 bases, with 27 bases remaining between them. There are 17 residues in the CDR3.

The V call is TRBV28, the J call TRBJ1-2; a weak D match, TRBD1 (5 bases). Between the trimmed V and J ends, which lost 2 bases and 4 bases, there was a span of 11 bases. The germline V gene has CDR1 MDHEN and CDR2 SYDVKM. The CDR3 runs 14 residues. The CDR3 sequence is CASSLGDRAYGYTF. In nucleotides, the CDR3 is TGTGCCAGCAGTTTAGGAGACAGAGCCTATGGCTACACCTTC.

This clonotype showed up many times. CDR3 nucleotides: TGCAGTGCTACCTTTCAGGGGGTGCAAGAGACCCAGTACTTC. Translating it yields CSATFQGVQETQYF. The rearrangement links TRBV20-1 to TRBJ2-5, with 7 nucleotides matching TRBD1. The ends lost 4 bases at V and 2 bases at J; junction bases unmatched: 7. Germline V gene lookup returns CDR1 DFQATT and CDR2 SNEGSKA (reference sequence). The CDR3 contains 14 residues.

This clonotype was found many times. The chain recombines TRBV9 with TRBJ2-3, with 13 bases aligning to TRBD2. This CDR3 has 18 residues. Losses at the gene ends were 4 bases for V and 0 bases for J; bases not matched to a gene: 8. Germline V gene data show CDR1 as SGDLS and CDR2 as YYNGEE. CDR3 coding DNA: TGTGCCAGCAGCCCTCGACTAGCGGGGGGCCTTAGCACAGATACGCAGTATTTT. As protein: CASSPRLAGGLSTDTQYF.

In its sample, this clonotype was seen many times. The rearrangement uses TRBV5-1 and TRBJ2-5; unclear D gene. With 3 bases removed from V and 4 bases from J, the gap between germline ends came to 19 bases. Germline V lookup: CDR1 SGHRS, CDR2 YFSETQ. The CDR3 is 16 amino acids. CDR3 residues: CASSSPEAEVLETQYF. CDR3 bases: TGCGCCAGCAGCTCCCCTGAGGCAGAAGTATTAGAGACCCAGTACTTC.

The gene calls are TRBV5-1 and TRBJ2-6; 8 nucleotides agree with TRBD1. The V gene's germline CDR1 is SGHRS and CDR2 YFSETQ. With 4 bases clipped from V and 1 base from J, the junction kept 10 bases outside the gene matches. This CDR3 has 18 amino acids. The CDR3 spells CASSPLQGARSGANVLTF. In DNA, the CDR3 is TGCGCCAGCAGCCCTCTTCAGGGGGCGAGGTCTGGGGCCAACGTCCTGACTTTC.

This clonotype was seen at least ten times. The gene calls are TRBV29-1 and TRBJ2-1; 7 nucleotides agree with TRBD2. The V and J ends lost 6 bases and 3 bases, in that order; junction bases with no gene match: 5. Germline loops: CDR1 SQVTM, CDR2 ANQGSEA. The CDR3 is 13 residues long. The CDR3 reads CSVGGGVYNEQFF. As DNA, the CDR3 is TGCAGCGTGGGGGGGGGGGTCTACAATGAGCAGTTCTTC.

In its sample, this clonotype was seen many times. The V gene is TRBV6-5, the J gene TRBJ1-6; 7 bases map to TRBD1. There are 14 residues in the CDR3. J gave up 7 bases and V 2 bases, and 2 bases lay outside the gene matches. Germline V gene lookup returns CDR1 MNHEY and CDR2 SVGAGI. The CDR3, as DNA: TGTGCCAGCAGTTACGACAGGGCGAATTCACCCCTCCACTTT. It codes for CASSYDRANSPLHF.

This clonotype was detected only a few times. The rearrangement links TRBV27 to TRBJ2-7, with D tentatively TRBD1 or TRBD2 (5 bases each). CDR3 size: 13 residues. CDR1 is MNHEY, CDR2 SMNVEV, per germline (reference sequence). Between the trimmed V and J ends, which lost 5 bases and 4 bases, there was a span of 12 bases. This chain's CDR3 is CASSPSGQYEQYF. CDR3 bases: TGTGCCAGCAGTCCCTCGGGGCAATACGAGCAGTACTTC.